The 28 T cell receptor beta chains below were found in one sample sequenced in a study of T-cell reconstitution after alpha-beta-depleted transplantation in children. This sample's TCRbeta library carried unique molecular identifier barcodes. TCRdb used MiXCR to reprocess the PCR reads, holding one entry per CDR3 protein. The profile shows approximately 400,000 distinct CDR3 sequences, under 13% of them singletons. The material was PBMCs from the stem cell graft donor, obtained from the stem cell graft. Receptors originate from a human donor who donated a stem cell graft to a child with acute myeloid leukemia.

In its sample, this clonotype was seen a few times. The V and J genes are TRBV29-1 and TRBJ1-4; D is unclear. The CDR3 extends over 13 amino acids. Germline V gene sequence: CDR1 SQVTM, CDR2 ANQGSEA. V shed 4 bases and J shed 0 bases, with 6 bases lying between them. The CDR3 loop is CSVVVATNEKLFF. Written as DNA, the CDR3 is TGCAGCGTTGTTGTCGCAACTAATGAAAAACTGTTTTTT.

In its sample, this clonotype was seen a few times. V gene TRBV4-3 combines with J gene TRBJ2-7, with a possible D match to TRBD2 (6 bases). CDR1 and CDR2 (germline): LGHNA, YSLEER. This CDR3 spans 14 amino acids. V lost 0 bases to trimming and J lost 7 bases, with 13 bases between them. CDR3 DNA sequence: TGCGCCAGCAGCCAAGATTCGCGGGGCGGAGAGCAGTACTTC. Residues: CASSQDSRGGEQYF.

This clonotype turned up a few times. V is TRBV6-5 and J is TRBJ2-7; 7 bases line up with TRBD2. Trimming cost V 8 bases and J 3 bases; bases outside gene matches: 7. The CDR3 is 13 residues long. CDR1 is MNHEY, CDR2 SVGAGI, per germline. The DNA of the CDR3 is TGTGCCAGCCTAAGCGGGGAGAACTACGAGCAGTACTTC. Translating gives CASLSGENYEQYF.

This clonotype was found a few times. The rearrangement links TRBV5-6 to TRBJ2-1, with TRBD2 identical over 11 bases. The trim removed 4 bases at V and 5 bases at J, leaving 8 bases unmatched. This CDR3 is 16 amino acids long. Looked up from germline, CDR1 is SGHDT and CDR2 is YYEEEE. The CDR3 DNA is TGTGCCAGCAGCCACGCGGGACTAGCGGTACACAATGAGCAGTTCTTC. As protein: CASSHAGLAVHNEQFF.

This clonotype came up many times. V is TRBV15 and J is TRBJ1-4; the D is unclear. Germline V lookup: CDR1 LNHNV, CDR2 YYDKDF (reference sequence). This CDR3 contains 17 residues. V was clipped by 2 bases and J by 0 bases, with 13 bases between them. DNA for the CDR3: TGTGCCACCAGCAGATATCCCGATAATGCAACTAATGAAAAACTGTTTTTT. Its protein is CATSRYPDNATNEKLFF.

The chain joins TRBV20-1 to TRBJ1-4, with D possibly TRBD1 on 5 matching bases. Germline V gives CDR1 DFQATT, CDR2 SNEGSKA (reference sequence). The CDR3 runs to 17 residues. V dropped 6 bases and J dropped 7 bases, with 27 bases sitting between them. The CDR3 DNA sequence: TGCAGTGCCTTTGGGGCGGGCCGCGAGGCGTTCGGTGAAAAACTGTTTTTT. Translated, it gives CSAFGAGREAFGEKLFF.

This clonotype was observed a few times. The chain employs TRBV7-9 and TRBJ2-7, with no clear D. Deletions cut 5 bases from V and 0 bases from J, with 11 bases between. The CDR3 totals 14 residues. Germline-derived CDR1 and CDR2 are SEHNR and FQNEAQ (reference sequence). The CDR3 sequence: CASSMGSLSYEQYF. CDR3 DNA sequence: TGTGCCAGCAGCATGGGATCCCTCTCCTACGAGCAGTACTTC. The full variable domain, rest sourced from reference TRBV7-9 and TRBJ2-7, is DTGVSQNPRHKITKRGQNVTFRCDPISEHNRLYWYRQTLGQGPEFLTYFQNEAQLEKSRLLSDRFSAERPKGSFSTLEIQRTEQGDSAMYLCASSMGSLSYEQYFGPGTRLTVT.

This clonotype was picked up a small number of times. The chain recombines TRBV11-2 with TRBJ1-6; maybe TRBD1 (6 bases). Per the germline V gene, CDR1 is SGHAT and CDR2 is FQNNGV. This CDR3 spans 14 amino acids. V gave up 5 bases and J gave up 8 bases, with 13 bases separating them. CDR3 bases: TGTGCCAGCAGCGGATGGACAGAGTATTCACCCCTCCACTTT. Its protein is CASSGWTEYSPLHF. The full variable domain, its missing parts supplied by reference TRBV11-2 and TRBJ1-6, is EAGVAQSPRYKIIEKRQSVAFWCNPISGHATLYWYQQILGQGPKLLIQFQNNGVVDDSQLPKDRFSAERLKGVDSTLKIQPAKLEDSAVYLCASSGWTEYSPLHFGNGTRLTVT.

The CDR3 reads CASSLAGAEKLFF. CDR3 bases: TGTGCCAGCAGCTTAGCAGGGGCTGAAAAACTGTTTTTT. The chain recombines TRBV7-3 with TRBJ1-4, with D tentatively TRBD1 (6 bases). CDR3 length equals 13 residues. Germline loops: CDR1 SGHTA, CDR2 FQGTGA. V shed 2 bases and J shed 7 bases, with 8 bases lying between them.

This clonotype has ten or more counts. This sequence joins TRBV6-5 and TRBJ2-3; D is perhaps TRBD1 (9 bases). CDR3 length: 16 amino acids. V lost 5 bases, J lost 5 bases, and 20 bases lay in between. In germline, CDR1 is MNHEY, CDR2 SVGAGI. CDR3 bases: TGTGCCAGCAGTCTACAGGGGGCCCTAGCGGGAGATACGCAGTATTTT. Translating it yields CASSLQGALAGDTQYF.

This clonotype came up many times. The chain carries TRBV6-2 or TRBV6-3 and TRBJ2-1; TRBD1 matches at 12 bases. Germline V gene lookup returns CDR1 MNHEY and CDR2 SVGEGT. There are 16 residues in the CDR3. The trim removed 6 bases at V and 6 bases at J, leaving 9 bases unmatched. CDR3 loop: CASSQSPGQGANEQFF. The DNA of the CDR3 is TGTGCCAGCAGCCAATCTCCGGGACAGGGGGCCAATGAGCAGTTCTTC.

This clonotype occurred many times. The chain links TRBV27 to TRBJ2-3; D uncertain. The CDR3 has 12 residues. Looked up from germline, CDR1 is MNHEY and CDR2 is SMNVEV (reference sequence). With 4 bases removed from V and 6 bases from J, the gap between germline ends came to 8 bases. The CDR3 bases are TGTGCCAGCAGTTCCCGGTCGGATACGCAGTATTTT. Amino acids: CASSSRSDTQYF.

V and J are TRBV19 and TRBJ2-1, with TRBD2 identical over 10 bases. The CDR3 spans 13 residues. Germline values: CDR1 LNHDA, CDR2 SQIVND (reference sequence). The J segment lost 8 bases and the V segment lost 6 bases, leaving 4 bases of the junction unmatched. The CDR3 loop is CASSLAGDDEQFF. The CDR3 DNA follows: TGTGCCAGTAGCCTAGCGGGAGATGATGAGCAGTTCTTC.

The sample holds many counts of this clonotype. The chain couples TRBV3-1 to TRBJ2-3; TRBD2 agrees at 7 bases. Per the germline V gene, CDR1 is LGHDT and CDR2 is YNNKEL (reference sequence). Trimming took 6 bases from V and 2 from J; bases not matched to a gene: 8. The CDR3 extends over 15 amino acids. This CDR3 is CASSRSGILTDTQYF. CDR3 nucleotide sequence: TGTGCCAGCAGTCGCAGCGGGATTCTCACAGATACGCAGTATTTT.

The chain's CDR3 is CAISSGTGYSYEQYV. The CDR3 DNA follows: TGTGCCATCAGCTCCGGGACAGGGTACTCCTACGAGCAGTACGTC. The chain carries TRBV10-3 and TRBJ2-7; 9 nucleotides match TRBD1. The CDR3 has 15 amino acids. The germline CDR1 and CDR2 sequences are ENHRY and SYGVKD. V lost 6 bases, J lost 0 bases, and 6 bases stayed unmatched.

This clonotype showed up many times. This rearrangement joins TRBV5-1 to TRBJ1-6; TRBD1 agrees at 7 bases. V gave up 0 bases and J gave up 7 bases; unmatched junction bases: 4. The germline gives CDR1 SGHRS, CDR2 YFSETQ. This CDR3 comprises 15 residues. CDR3 sequence reads: CASSLEGAKNSPLHF. CDR3 coding DNA: TGCGCCAGCAGCTTGGAGGGGGCTAAGAATTCACCCCTCCACTTT.

In DNA form, the CDR3 reads TGTGCCACCGGGACTAGCCACTACAATGAGCAGTTCTTC. Encoded protein: CATGTSHYNEQFF. This chain connects TRBV6-2 or TRBV6-3 to TRBJ2-1, with 9 bases lining up with TRBD2. V lost 10 bases, J lost 3 bases, and 4 bases stayed unmatched. This CDR3 region has 13 residues. Germline V gene lookup returns CDR1 MNHEY and CDR2 SVGEGT.

This clonotype was seen ten or more times. The CDR3 coding sequence is TGTGCCAGCAGCCCCAGAGGCAGCTACAATGAGCAGTTCTTC. Protein: CASSPRGSYNEQFF. This rearrangement joins TRBV7-2 to TRBJ2-1, with D hard to call. Trimming cost V 5 bases and J 3 bases, with 11 bases left between them. Germline V gives CDR1 SGHTA, CDR2 FQGNSA. This CDR3 has 14 amino acids.

This clonotype was counted many times. The V and J genes are TRBV10-3 and TRBJ1-2; D gene unclear. Germline CDR1 reads ENHRY; CDR2 reads SYGVKD. With 4 bases removed from V and 3 bases from J, the gap between germline ends came to 9 bases. The CDR3 extends over 13 amino acids. CDR3 in DNA: TGTGCCATCAGTGGGACCCTAGACTATGGCTACACCTTC. Translation gives CAISGTLDYGYTF.

The chain has TRBV5-1 and TRBJ2-1; 12 nucleotides match TRBD2. With 4 bases clipped from V and 12 bases from J, the junction kept 11 bases outside the gene matches. Germline V gene lookup returns CDR1 SGHRS and CDR2 YFSETQ. The CDR3 consists of 15 residues. The CDR3 region is CASSTTSGGYIGQFF. CDR3 bases: TGCGCCAGCAGCACAACTAGCGGGGGGTACATCGGGCAGTTCTTC.

V and J are TRBV6-1 and TRBJ2-7; tentatively, D is TRBD1 (6 bases). The V end was cut by 4 bases, the J end by 2 bases, with 12 bases between. The CDR3 runs to 14 residues. Germline V CDR1 and CDR2: MNHNS, SASEGT. The CDR3 reads CASSGQVFPYEQYV. The CDR3 nucleotides read TGTGCCAGCAGTGGACAGGTTTTCCCCTACGAGCAGTACGTC.

The rearrangement links TRBV18 to TRBJ2-5, with TRBD1 identical over 7 bases. Trimming removed 5 bases from V and 5 bases from J; junction bases left unmatched: 5. Germline CDR1 and CDR2: KGHSH and LQKENI. This CDR3 comprises 13 residues. CDR3 in amino acids: CASSTTGFETQYF. CDR3 sequence (DNA): TGTGCCAGCTCAACGACAGGGTTCGAGACCCAGTACTTC.

The rearrangement joins TRBV7-9 to TRBJ2-1; weak D call: TRBD1 (5 bases). The CDR3 is made up of 13 amino acids. The V gene lost 5 bases and the J gene lost 9 bases, with 14 bases spanning the gap. Germline V gene lookup returns CDR1 SEHNR and CDR2 FQNEAQ (reference sequence). CDR3 residues: CASSPDWGGEQFF. CDR3 bases: TGTGCCAGCAGCCCAGATTGGGGCGGTGAGCAGTTCTTC. Full variable domain (remainder filled in from reference TRBV7-9 and TRBJ2-1): DTGVSQNPRHKITKRGQNVTFRCDPISEHNRLYWYRQTLGQGPEFLTYFQNEAQLEKSRLLSDRFSAERPKGSFSTLEIQRTEQGDSAMYLCASSPDWGGEQFFGPGTRLTVL.

This clonotype came up a few times. This chain links TRBV20-1 with TRBJ2-2; either TRBD1 or TRBD2 may fit D (5 bases each). Deletions cut 0 bases from V and 6 bases from J, with 23 bases between. This CDR3 spans 18 amino acids. In germline, CDR1 is DFQATT, CDR2 SNEGSKA (reference sequence). CDR3 nucleotide sequence: TGCAGTGCTAGAGATTTACCGGGTAGAGGGGAACGTCCCGGGGAGCTGTTTTTT. Protein product: CSARDLPGRGERPGELFF.

V and J are TRBV12-3 or TRBV12-4 and TRBJ1-1; no clear D gene. The V gene lost 7 bases and the J gene lost 3 bases, with 12 bases spanning the gap. The CDR3 is made up of 13 amino acids. The CDR3 DNA is TGTGCCAGCACCCTGGGTAGTCACACTGAAGCTTTCTTT. Amino acid sequence: CASTLGSHTEAFF.

This clonotype was seen a handful of times. The chain is built from TRBV5-6 and TRBJ1-5; D not certain. V was pared by 2 bases and J by 4 bases, with 10 bases between. CDR1 is SGHDT and CDR2 is YYEEEE in the germline V gene. The CDR3 is 14 residues long. The CDR3 region is CASSFRVWNQPQHF. CDR3 nucleotides: TGTGCCAGCAGCTTCCGCGTCTGGAATCAGCCCCAGCATTTT.

Worth noting for this clonotype: Given a much more abundant clone one base away, this may be a read error. The chain couples TRBV12-3 or TRBV12-4 to TRBJ2-1; D is uncertain. The CDR3 spans 11 residues. Trimming took 5 bases from V and 10 from J, leaving 9 bases between them. The CDR3, as DNA: TGTGCCAGCAGTCGAGACGGGGAGCAGTTCTTC. Translated: CASSRDGEQFF.

This clonotype was recorded at least ten times. The V and J genes are TRBV12-3 or TRBV12-4 and TRBJ2-3; D is perhaps TRBD1 (6 bases). Trimming shortened V by 3 bases and J by 4 bases, and 17 bases separated the two germline ends. The CDR3 is made up of 16 amino acids. The CDR3 spells CASSFPQGRGADTQYF. CDR3 bases: TGTGCCAGCAGTTTCCCACAGGGCAGGGGCGCAGATACGCAGTATTTT.